The clone carrying this TCR beta chain has more than one count but fewer than ten. TCRdb itself ran the RT-PCR reads through MiXCR, one entry per CDR3 protein. The sample comprises 85,000 to 90,000 distinct CDR3 sequences, 45% to 50% of which are singletons, and approximately 66% rests with the top ten. These data belong to a study of patients and donors after allogeneic stem cell transplantation. This CDR3 comprises 15 residues. V lost 2 bases and J 8 bases, leaving 16 bases between the germline ends. The V gene is TRBV12-3 or TRBV12-4, the J gene TRBJ1-3; a possible D gene is TRBD1 (5 bases). The sequence derives from a human donor who was either an allogeneic HSCT recipient or a stem cell or donor lymphocyte infusion donor (not recorded which). It is not recorded whose cells these are; they may come from a transplant donor. The sequenced material came from blood, either unsorted or a sorted T cell fraction (not recorded which). The CDR3 DNA reads as TGTGCCAGCAGTTTATTGGATACAGGTCGGGACACCATATATTTT. It specifies CASSLLDTGRDTIYF.